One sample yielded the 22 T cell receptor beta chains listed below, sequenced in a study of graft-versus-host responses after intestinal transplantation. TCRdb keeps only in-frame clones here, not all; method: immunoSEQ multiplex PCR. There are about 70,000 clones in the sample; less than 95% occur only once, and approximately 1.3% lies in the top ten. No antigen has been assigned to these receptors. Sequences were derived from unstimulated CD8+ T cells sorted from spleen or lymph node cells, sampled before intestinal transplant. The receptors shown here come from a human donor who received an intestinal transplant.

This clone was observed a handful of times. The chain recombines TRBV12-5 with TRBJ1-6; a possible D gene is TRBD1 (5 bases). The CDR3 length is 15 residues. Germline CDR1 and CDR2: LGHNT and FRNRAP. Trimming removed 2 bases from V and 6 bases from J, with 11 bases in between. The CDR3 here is CASGLRGRVNSPLHF. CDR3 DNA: TGTGCTAGTGGTTTGAGGGGCAGGGTTAATTCACCCCTCCACTTT.

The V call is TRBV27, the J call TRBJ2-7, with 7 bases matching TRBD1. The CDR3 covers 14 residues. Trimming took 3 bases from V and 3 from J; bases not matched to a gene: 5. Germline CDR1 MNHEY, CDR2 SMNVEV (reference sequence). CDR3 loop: CASSFDSGGYEQYF. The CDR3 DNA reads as TGTGCCAGCAGTTTCGACTCAGGGGGCTACGAGCAGTACTTC.

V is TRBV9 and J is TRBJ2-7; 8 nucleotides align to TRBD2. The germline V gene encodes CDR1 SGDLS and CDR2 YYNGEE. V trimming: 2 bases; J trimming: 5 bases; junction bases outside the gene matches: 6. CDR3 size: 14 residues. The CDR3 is CASSVGTSAHEQYF. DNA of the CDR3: TGTGCCAGCAGCGTGGGGACTAGTGCCCACGAGCAGTACTTC.

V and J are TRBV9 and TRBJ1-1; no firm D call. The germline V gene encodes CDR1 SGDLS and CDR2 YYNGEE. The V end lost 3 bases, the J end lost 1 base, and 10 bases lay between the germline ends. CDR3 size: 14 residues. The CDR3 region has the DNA TGTGCCAGCAGCGGAGGGCAACGGAACACTGAAGCTTTCTTT. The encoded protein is CASSGGQRNTEAFF. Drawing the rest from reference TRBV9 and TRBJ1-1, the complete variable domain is DSGVTQTPKHLITATGQRVTLRCSPRSGDLSVYWYQQSLDQGLQFLIQYYNGEERAKGNILERFSAQQFPDLHSELNLSSLELGDSALYFCASSGGQRNTEAFFGQGTRLTVV.

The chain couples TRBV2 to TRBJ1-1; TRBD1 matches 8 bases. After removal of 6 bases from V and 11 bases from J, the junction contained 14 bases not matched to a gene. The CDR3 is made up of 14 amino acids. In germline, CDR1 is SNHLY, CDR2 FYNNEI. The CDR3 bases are TGTGCCAGCAGAGCCGGGACAGGCGCGGAGGAGGCTTTCTTT. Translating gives CASRAGTGAEEAFF.

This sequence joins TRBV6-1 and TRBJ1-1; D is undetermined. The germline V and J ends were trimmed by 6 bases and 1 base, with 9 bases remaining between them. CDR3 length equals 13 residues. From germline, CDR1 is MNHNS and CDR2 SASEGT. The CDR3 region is CASRVVGNTEAFF. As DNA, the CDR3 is TGTGCCAGCAGGGTTGTCGGGAACACTGAAGCTTTCTTT.

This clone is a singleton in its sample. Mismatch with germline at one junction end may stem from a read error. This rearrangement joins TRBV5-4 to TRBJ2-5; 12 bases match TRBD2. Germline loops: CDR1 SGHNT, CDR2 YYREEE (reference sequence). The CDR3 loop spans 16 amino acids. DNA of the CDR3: TGTGCCAGCAGCAGCCTCCTAGCGGGGGGGCCGGAGACCCGGTACTTC. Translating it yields CASSSLLAGGPETRYF.

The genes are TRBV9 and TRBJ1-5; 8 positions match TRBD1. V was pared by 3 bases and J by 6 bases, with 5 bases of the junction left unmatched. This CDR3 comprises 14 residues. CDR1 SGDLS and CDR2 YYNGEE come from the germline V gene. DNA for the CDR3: TGTGCCAGCAGCGGACAGGGGTTCTTTCAGCCCCAGCATTTT. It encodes CASSGQGFFQPQHF.

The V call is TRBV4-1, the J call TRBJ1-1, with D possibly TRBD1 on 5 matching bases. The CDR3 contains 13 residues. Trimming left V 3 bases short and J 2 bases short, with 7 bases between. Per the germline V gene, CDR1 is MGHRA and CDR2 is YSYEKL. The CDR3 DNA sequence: TGCGCCAGCAGCCAGGGGCGTAACACTGAAGCTTTCTTT. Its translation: CASSQGRNTEAFF.

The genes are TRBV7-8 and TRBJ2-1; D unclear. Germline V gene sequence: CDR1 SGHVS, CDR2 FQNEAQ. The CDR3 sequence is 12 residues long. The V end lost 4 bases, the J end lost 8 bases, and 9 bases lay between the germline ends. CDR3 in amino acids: CASSWSRDEQFF. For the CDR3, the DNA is TGTGCCAGCAGCTGGAGCCGGGATGAGCAGTTCTTC.

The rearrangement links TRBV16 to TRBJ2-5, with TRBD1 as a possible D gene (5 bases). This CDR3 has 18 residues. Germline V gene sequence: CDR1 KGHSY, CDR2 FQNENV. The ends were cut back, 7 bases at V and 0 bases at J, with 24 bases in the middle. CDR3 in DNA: TGTGCCAGCACCCCAAGGGGCCCACAACTCCGAGACCAAGAGACCCAGTACTTC. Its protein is CASTPRGPQLRDQETQYF.

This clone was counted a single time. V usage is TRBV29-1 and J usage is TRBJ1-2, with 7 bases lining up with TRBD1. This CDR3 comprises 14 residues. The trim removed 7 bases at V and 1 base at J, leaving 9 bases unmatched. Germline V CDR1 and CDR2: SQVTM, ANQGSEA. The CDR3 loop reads CSASTGDLNYGYTF. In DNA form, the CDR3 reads TGCAGCGCCTCTACAGGGGACCTTAACTATGGCTACACCTTC. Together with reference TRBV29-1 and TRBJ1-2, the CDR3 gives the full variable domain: SAVISQKPSRDICQRGTSLTIQCQVDSQVTMMFWYRQQPGQSLTLIATANQGSEATYESGFVIDKFPISRPNLTFSTLTVSNMSPEDSSIYLCSASTGDLNYGYTFGSGTRLTVV.

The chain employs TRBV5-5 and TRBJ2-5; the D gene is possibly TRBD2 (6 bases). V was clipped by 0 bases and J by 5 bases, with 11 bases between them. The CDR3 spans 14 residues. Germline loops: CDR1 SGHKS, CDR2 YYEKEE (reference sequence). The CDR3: CASSLGPGEETQYF. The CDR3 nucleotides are TGTGCCAGCAGCTTGGGCCCGGGGGAGGAGACCCAGTACTTC.

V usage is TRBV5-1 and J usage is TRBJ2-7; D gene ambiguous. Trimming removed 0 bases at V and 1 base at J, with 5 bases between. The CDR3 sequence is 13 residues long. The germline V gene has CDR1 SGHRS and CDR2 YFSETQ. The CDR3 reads CASSLGQSYEQYF. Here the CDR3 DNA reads TGCGCCAGCAGCTTGGGACAATCCTACGAGCAGTACTTC.

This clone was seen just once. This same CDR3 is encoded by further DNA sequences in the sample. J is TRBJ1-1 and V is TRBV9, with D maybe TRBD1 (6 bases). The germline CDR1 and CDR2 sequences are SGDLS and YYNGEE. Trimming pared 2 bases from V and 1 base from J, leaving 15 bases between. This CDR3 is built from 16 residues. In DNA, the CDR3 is TGTGCCAGCAGCGTCGGAGGGGGGGCGGGGAACACTGAAGCTTTCTTT. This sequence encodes CASSVGGGAGNTEAFF.

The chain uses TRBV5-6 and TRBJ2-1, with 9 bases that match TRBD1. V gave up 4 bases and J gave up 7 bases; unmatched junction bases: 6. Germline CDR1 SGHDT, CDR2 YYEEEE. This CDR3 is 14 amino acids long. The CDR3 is CASSGGQGMNEQFF. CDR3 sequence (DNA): TGTGCCAGCAGCGGGGGACAGGGTATGAATGAGCAGTTCTTC.

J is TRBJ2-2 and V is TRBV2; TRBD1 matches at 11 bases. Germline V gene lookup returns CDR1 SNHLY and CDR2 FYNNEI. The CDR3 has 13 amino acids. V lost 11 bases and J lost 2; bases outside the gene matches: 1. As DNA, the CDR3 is TGTGCCCGGACAGGGGGCAACACCGGGGAGCTGTTTTTT. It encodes CARTGGNTGELFF.

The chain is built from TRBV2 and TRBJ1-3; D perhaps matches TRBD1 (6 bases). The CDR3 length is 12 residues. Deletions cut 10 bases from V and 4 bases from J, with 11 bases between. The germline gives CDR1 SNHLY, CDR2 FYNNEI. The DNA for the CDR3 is TGTGCCACCAGGACAGCCGGAAACACCATATATTTT. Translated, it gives CATRTAGNTIYF.

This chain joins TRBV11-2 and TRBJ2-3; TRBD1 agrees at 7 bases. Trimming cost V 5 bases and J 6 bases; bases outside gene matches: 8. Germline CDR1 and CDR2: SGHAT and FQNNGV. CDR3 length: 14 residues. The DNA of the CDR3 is TGTGCCAGCAGCAGGGGACAGACGGGGGATACGCAGTATTTT. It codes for CASSRGQTGDTQYF.

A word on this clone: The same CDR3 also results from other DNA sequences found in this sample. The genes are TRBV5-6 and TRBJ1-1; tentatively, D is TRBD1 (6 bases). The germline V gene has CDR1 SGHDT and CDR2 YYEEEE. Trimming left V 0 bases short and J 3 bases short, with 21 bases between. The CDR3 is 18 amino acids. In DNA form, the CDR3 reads TGTGCCAGCAGCTTGGTTGGCGGGGGGCGCGGTTCGGACACTGAAGCTTTCTTT. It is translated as CASSLVGGGRGSDTEAFF. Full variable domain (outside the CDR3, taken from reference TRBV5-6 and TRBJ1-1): DAGVTQSPTHLIKTRGQQVTLRCSPKSGHDTVSWYQQALGQGPQFIFQYYEEEERQRGNFPDRFSGHQFPNYSSELNVNALLLGDSALYLCASSLVGGGRGSDTEAFFGQGTRLTVV.

The CDR3: CASSVGDSGGYNEQFF. The CDR3, as DNA: TGTGCCAGCAGCGTAGGAGATAGCGGGGGGTACAATGAGCAGTTCTTC. This chain links TRBV9 with TRBJ2-1; TRBD2 aligns across 10 bases. The CDR3 is 16 residues long. Looked up from germline, CDR1 is SGDLS and CDR2 is YYNGEE. V lost 0 bases to trimming and J lost 4 bases; unmatched junction nucleotides: 4.

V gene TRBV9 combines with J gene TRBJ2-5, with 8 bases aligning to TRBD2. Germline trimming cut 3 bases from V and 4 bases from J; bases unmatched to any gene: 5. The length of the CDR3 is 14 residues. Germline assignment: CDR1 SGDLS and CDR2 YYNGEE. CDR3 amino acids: CASSGSGGRETQYF. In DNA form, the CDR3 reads TGTGCCAGCAGCGGATCGGGGGGGCGAGAGACCCAGTACTTC. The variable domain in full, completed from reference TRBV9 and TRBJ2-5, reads DSGVTQTPKHLITATGQRVTLRCSPRSGDLSVYWYQQSLDQGLQFLIQYYNGEERAKGNILERFSAQQFPDLHSELNLSSLELGDSALYFCASSGSGGRETQYFGPGTRLLVL.